This is a list of T cell receptor beta chains from one sample in a study of metastatic and nonmetastatic thyroid tumors. With MiXCR, TCRdb called clones anew from the PCR reads. The sample lists about 21,000 clones; approximately 30% were seen once. The sequencing input was blood. Receptors originate from a female donor with papillary thyroid cancer or a benign thyroid nodule (not recorded which). Some clones in this sample may be carry-over from other donors' samples. The CDR3 runs from the conserved cysteine through the conserved F or W. The order of the fields is CDR3 DNA, CDR3 protein, clone size, D gene, J gene, V gene. D genes are given only for firm matches. Only some rows state a clone size, as once, few, many or a class for expanded clones.

CDR3 DNA: TGTGCCAGCAGCTTAGTAGCGGGAGCGGTAGATACACAGTATTTT
CDR3 protein: CASSLVAGAVDTQYF
clone size: .
D gene: TRBD2
J gene: TRBJ2-3
V gene: TRBV11-3

CDR3 DNA: TGTGCCAGCAGCTTAGAAGGGGGACCGTCGTTCTACGAGCAGTACTTC
CDR3 protein: CASSLEGGPSFYEQYF
clone size: .
D gene: .
J gene: TRBJ2-7
V gene: TRBV11-3

CDR3 DNA: TGTGCTAGTGCCATTGGAGGGGGAGAGACCCAGTACTTC
CDR3 protein: CASAIGGGETQYF
clone size: .
D gene: .
J gene: TRBJ2-5
V gene: TRBV12-5

CDR3 DNA: TGTGCCAGCAGTTTTAGGGTCCCAGGGACAGGGGGCATGGAGAACCAGTACTTC
CDR3 protein: CASSFRVPGTGGMENQYF
clone size: few
D gene: TRBD1
J gene: TRBJ2-5
V gene: TRBV12-3/TRBV12-4

CDR3 DNA: TGTGCCAGCAGCGTAGTAGGCGCTCCAACGGATACGCAGTATTTT
CDR3 protein: CASSVVGAPTDTQYF
clone size: many
D gene: .
J gene: TRBJ2-3
V gene: TRBV9

CDR3 DNA: TGTGCCAGCTCACCAGTTACCGGGGAGCTGTTTTTT
CDR3 protein: CASSPVTGELFF
clone size: .
D gene: .
J gene: TRBJ2-2
V gene: TRBV18

CDR3 DNA: TGTGCCTGGATCCGAGGTGGACCTGAAGCTTTCTTT
CDR3 protein: CAWIRGGPEAFF
clone size: .
D gene: .
J gene: TRBJ1-1
V gene: TRBV30

CDR3 DNA: TGTGCCAGCTCGCAGGGGGCGAGGAATTCACCCCTCCACTTT
CDR3 protein: CASSQGARNSPLHF
clone size: medium-sized
D gene: TRBD1
J gene: TRBJ1-6
V gene: TRBV18

CDR3 DNA: TGTGCCAGCAGCTTGGGGGGGACGCCGACCGGCTACACCTTC
CDR3 protein: CASSLGGTPTGYTF
clone size: many
D gene: .
J gene: TRBJ1-2
V gene: TRBV7-9

CDR3 DNA: TGCGCCAGCAGCCTTCAGACAGGGAACCCTCGGAGAAAAGCTTTCTTT
CDR3 protein: CASSLQTGNPRRKAFF
clone size: medium-sized
D gene: TRBD1
J gene: TRBJ1-1
V gene: TRBV5-1

CDR3 DNA: TGCGCCAGCAGCCAAGGTCAACGGACAGGCCCATATGGCTACACCTTC
CDR3 protein: CASSQGQRTGPYGYTF
clone size: few
D gene: TRBD1
J gene: TRBJ1-2
V gene: TRBV4-1

CDR3 DNA: TGTGCCAGCAGTGACTCTGGCGACGGATATTCACCCCTCCACTTT
CDR3 protein: CASSDSGDGYSPLHF
clone size: .
D gene: .
J gene: TRBJ1-6
V gene: TRBV6-1

CDR3 DNA: TGCAGTGCTCAGACTAGCGGGAGTTTCGGGGGCACAGATACGCAGTATTTT
CDR3 protein: CSAQTSGSFGGTDTQYF
clone size: few
D gene: TRBD2
J gene: TRBJ2-3
V gene: TRBV20-1

CDR3 DNA: TGTGCCAGCAGTGATCTAGCGGGAGTGAACAACAATGAGCAGTTCTTC
CDR3 protein: CASSDLAGVNNNEQFF
clone size: few
D gene: TRBD2
J gene: TRBJ2-1
V gene: TRBV6-1

CDR3 DNA: TGTGCCAGCAGGACAGGGACAGGGGTTACTGAAGCTTTCTTT
CDR3 protein: CASRTGTGVTEAFF
clone size: many
D gene: TRBD1
J gene: TRBJ1-1
V gene: TRBV7-9

CDR3 DNA: TGCAGTGCTAGTTCAGGGGGAAACACTGAAGCTTTCTTT
CDR3 protein: CSASSGGNTEAFF
clone size: .
D gene: TRBD1
J gene: TRBJ1-1
V gene: TRBV20-1

CDR3 DNA: TGTGCCAGCAGTCCCGGGGACAATGAGCAGTTCTTC
CDR3 protein: CASSPGDNEQFF
clone size: many
D gene: .
J gene: TRBJ2-1
V gene: TRBV12-3/TRBV12-4

CDR3 DNA: TGTGCCAGCAATATGCGGGAGGGAAAGATCACCGGGGAGCTGTTTTTT
CDR3 protein: CASNMREGKITGELFF
clone size: medium-sized
D gene: TRBD2
J gene: TRBJ2-2
V gene: TRBV27

CDR3 DNA: TGCGCCAGCAGTCGAGAGTACTCAGAGACCGGGGAGCTGTTTTTT
CDR3 protein: CASSREYSETGELFF
clone size: .
D gene: .
J gene: TRBJ2-2
V gene: TRBV4-3

CDR3 DNA: TGTGCCAGCAGTGACGGGACAGGTTGCAATCAGCCCCAGCATTTT
CDR3 protein: CASSDGTGCNQPQHF
clone size: .
D gene: TRBD1
J gene: TRBJ1-5
V gene: TRBV6-1

CDR3 DNA: TGTGCCAGCAGCTTAGGTGGATCCTACAATGAGCAGTTCTTC
CDR3 protein: CASSLGGSYNEQFF
clone size: many
D gene: .
J gene: TRBJ2-1
V gene: TRBV7-3

CDR3 DNA: TGTGCCACCAGCGCAGGGGGAAAGAACACTGAAGCTTTCTTT
CDR3 protein: CATSAGGKNTEAFF
clone size: many
D gene: TRBD1
J gene: TRBJ1-1
V gene: TRBV24-1

CDR3 DNA: TGTGCCAGCAGATACAGGCGCAATTCACCCCTCCACTTT
CDR3 protein: CASRYRRNSPLHF
clone size: .
D gene: .
J gene: TRBJ1-6
V gene: TRBV6-5

CDR3 DNA: TGCGCCAGCAGCCCCCTTTCTGGGCAGGGAGGGACCGGGGAGCTGTTTTTT
CDR3 protein: CASSPLSGQGGTGELFF
clone size: .
D gene: TRBD2
J gene: TRBJ2-2
V gene: TRBV5-1

CDR3 DNA: TGTGCCAGCAGCCTCGGGACTCCAGGTGGGGCAGATACGCAGTATTTT
CDR3 protein: CASSLGTPGGADTQYF
clone size: medium-sized
D gene: .
J gene: TRBJ2-3
V gene: TRBV13

CDR3 DNA: TGTGCCAGCAGCTTAGCTCTAGCGGGGGATACGCAGTATTTT
CDR3 protein: CASSLALAGDTQYF
clone size: many
D gene: TRBD2
J gene: TRBJ2-3
V gene: TRBV13

CDR3 DNA: TGTGCCAGCAGCATCCGGGGGCGAAACGGGGAGCTGTTTTTT
CDR3 protein: CASSIRGRNGELFF
clone size: .
D gene: .
J gene: TRBJ2-2
V gene: TRBV11-3

CDR3 DNA: TGTGCCACCAGTGATTGGCGGGAGAACTCCTACAATGAGCAGTTCTTC
CDR3 protein: CATSDWRENSYNEQFF
clone size: many
D gene: TRBD2
J gene: TRBJ2-1
V gene: TRBV24-1

CDR3 DNA: TGTGCCAGCAGCTCCGGGACAGGGAACTATGGCTACACCTTC
CDR3 protein: CASSSGTGNYGYTF
clone size: many
D gene: TRBD1
J gene: TRBJ1-2
V gene: TRBV5-6

CDR3 DNA: TGTGCCACCAGCAGAGGCGATGAGGCCCCCTACGGCTACACCTTC
CDR3 protein: CATSRGDEAPYGYTF
clone size: medium-sized
D gene: .
J gene: TRBJ1-2
V gene: TRBV15

CDR3 DNA: TGTGCCTGGAGTGGGGGAGGACTACTCGGGAGACTTAAAGATACGCAGTATTTT
CDR3 protein: CAWSGGGLLGRLKDTQYF
clone size: medium-sized
D gene: .
J gene: TRBJ2-3
V gene: TRBV30

CDR3 DNA: TGTGCCAGCAGCTTGTTTCAGAGTGGAAACACCATATATTTT
CDR3 protein: CASSLFQSGNTIYF
clone size: many
D gene: .
J gene: TRBJ1-3
V gene: TRBV5-4

CDR3 DNA: TGTGCCAGCAGTTTCCGCGGGGGCTACAATGAGCAGTTCTTC
CDR3 protein: CASSFRGGYNEQFF
clone size: few
D gene: TRBD2
J gene: TRBJ2-1
V gene: TRBV27

CDR3 DNA: TGCGCCAGCAGCCAGGGGTCTTCACCCCTCCACTTT
CDR3 protein: CASSQGSSPLHF
clone size: .
D gene: .
J gene: TRBJ1-6
V gene: TRBV5-1